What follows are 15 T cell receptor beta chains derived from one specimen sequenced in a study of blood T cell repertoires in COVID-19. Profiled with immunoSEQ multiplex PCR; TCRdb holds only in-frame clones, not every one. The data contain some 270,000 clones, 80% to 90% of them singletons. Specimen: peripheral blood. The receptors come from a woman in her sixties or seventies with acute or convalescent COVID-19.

The CDR3 here is CASSRSGTAGFYTF. In DNA, the CDR3 is TGTGCCAGCAGCAGGTCCGGGACGGCGGGGTTCTACACCTTC. The gene calls are TRBV7-9 and TRBJ1-2; the D gene is possibly TRBD1 (5 bases). The CDR3 sequence is 14 residues long. Trimming shortened V by 5 bases and J by 10 bases, and 20 bases separated the two germline ends. Germline V gives CDR1 SEHNR, CDR2 FQNEAQ (reference sequence).

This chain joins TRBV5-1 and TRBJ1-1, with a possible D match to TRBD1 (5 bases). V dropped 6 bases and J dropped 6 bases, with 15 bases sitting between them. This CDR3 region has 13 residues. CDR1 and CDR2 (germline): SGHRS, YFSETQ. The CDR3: CASKPGTSPEAFF. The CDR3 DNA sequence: TGCGCCAGCAAGCCCGGGACTAGCCCTGAAGCTTTCTTT.

CDR3 protein: CASSLVQGNTGELFF. DNA of the CDR3: TGCGCCAGCAGCTTGGTCCAGGGTAACACCGGGGAGCTGTTTTTT. V and J are TRBV5-1 and TRBJ2-2; possible D gene TRBD1, 5 bases. The V and J ends lost 0 bases and 2 bases respectively, with 8 bases between them. CDR3 length: 15 amino acids. The V gene's germline CDR1 is SGHRS and CDR2 YFSETQ. The variable domain in full, with the rest retrieved from reference TRBV5-1 and TRBJ2-2, is KAGVTQTPRYLIKTRGQQVTLSCSPISGHRSVSWYQQTPGQGLQFLFEYFSETQRNKGNFPGRFSGRQFSNSRSEMNVSTLELGDSALYLCASSLVQGNTGELFFGEGSRLTVL.

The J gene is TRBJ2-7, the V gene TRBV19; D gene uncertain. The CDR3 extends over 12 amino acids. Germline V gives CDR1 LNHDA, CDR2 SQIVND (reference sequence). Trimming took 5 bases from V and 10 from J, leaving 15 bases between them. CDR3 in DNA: TGTGCCAGTAGTGGTCCCGGCGGCACCCAGTACTTC. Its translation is CASSGPGGTQYF.

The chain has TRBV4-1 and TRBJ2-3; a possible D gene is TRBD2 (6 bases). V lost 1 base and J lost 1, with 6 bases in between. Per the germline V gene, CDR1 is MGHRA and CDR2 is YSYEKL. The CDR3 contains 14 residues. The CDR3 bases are TGCGCCAGCAGCCAAGGGGGGGGCACAGATACGCAGTATTTT. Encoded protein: CASSQGGGTDTQYF.

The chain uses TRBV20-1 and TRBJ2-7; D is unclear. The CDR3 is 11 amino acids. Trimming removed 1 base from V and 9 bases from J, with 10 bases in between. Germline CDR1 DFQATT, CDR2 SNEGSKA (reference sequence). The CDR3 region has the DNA TGCAGTGCTAGAGCTGAGGCGAGGCAGTACTTC. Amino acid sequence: CSARAEARQYF.

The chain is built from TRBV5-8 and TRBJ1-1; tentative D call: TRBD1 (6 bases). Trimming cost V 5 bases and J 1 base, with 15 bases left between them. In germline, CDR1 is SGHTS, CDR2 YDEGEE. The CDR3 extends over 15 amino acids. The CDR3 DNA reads TGTGCCAGCAGTCGTAGACAGGCCACGAACACTGAAGCTTTCTTT. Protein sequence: CASSRRQATNTEAFF.

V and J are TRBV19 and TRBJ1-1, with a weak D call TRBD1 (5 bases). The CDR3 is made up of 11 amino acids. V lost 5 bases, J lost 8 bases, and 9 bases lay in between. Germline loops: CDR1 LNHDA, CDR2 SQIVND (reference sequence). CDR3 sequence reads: CASSWWTEAFF. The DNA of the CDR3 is TGTGCCAGTAGTTGGTGGACAGAAGCTTTCTTT.

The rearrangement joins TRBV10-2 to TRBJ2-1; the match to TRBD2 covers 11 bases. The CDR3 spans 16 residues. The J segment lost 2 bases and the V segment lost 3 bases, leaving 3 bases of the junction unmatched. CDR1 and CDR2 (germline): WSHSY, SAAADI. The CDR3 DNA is TGCGCCAGCAGTGACCCTAGCGGGGGGACCTACAATGAGCAGTTCTTC. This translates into CASSDPSGGTYNEQFF.

CDR3 in amino acids: CASSIDGSASSYEQYF. CDR3 DNA: TGTGCCAGTAGTATAGACGGGAGCGCTTCTTCCTACGAGCAGTACTTC. The rearrangement links TRBV19 to TRBJ2-7; D is perhaps TRBD2 (6 bases). This CDR3 has 16 residues. Trimming shortened V by 0 bases and J by 1 base, and 13 bases separated the two germline ends. Per the germline V gene, CDR1 is LNHDA and CDR2 is SQIVND (reference sequence). Full variable domain (outside the CDR3, taken from reference TRBV19 and TRBJ2-7): DGGITQSPKYLFRKEGQNVTLSCEQNLNHDAMYWYRQDPGQGLRLIYYSQIVNDFQKGDIAEGYSVSREKKESFPLTVTSAQKNPTAFYLCASSIDGSASSYEQYFGPGTRLTVT.

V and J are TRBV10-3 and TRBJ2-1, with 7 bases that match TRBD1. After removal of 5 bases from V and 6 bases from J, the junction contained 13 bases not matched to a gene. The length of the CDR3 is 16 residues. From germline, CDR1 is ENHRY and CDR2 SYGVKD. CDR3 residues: CAISREGQVNGNEQFF. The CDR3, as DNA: TGTGCCATCAGTCGAGAAGGACAGGTTAATGGCAATGAGCAGTTCTTC.

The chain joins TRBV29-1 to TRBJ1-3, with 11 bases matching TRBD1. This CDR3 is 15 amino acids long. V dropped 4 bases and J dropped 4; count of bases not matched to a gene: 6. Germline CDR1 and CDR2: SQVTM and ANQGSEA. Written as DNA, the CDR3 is TGCAGCGTTGCCATGGGGACAGGGGGAGGAAACACCATATATTTT. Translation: CSVAMGTGGGNTIYF.

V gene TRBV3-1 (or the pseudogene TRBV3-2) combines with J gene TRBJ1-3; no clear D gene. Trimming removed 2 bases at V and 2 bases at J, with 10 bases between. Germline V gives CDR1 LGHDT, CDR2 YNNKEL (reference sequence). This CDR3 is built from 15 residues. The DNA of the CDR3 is TGTGCCAGCAGCCAAACCGGGAGGACTGGAAACACCATATATTTT. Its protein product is CASSQTGRTGNTIYF.

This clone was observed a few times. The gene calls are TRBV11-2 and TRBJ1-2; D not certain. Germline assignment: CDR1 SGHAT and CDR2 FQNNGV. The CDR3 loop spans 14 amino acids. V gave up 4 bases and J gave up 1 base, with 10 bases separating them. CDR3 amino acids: CASSSDSLNYGYTF. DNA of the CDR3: TGTGCCAGCAGCTCCGACTCGCTTAACTATGGCTACACCTTC.

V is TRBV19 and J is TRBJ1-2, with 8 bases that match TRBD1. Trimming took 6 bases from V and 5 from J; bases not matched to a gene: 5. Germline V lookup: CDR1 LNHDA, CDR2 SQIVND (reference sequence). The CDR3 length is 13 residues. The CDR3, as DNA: TGTGCCAGTAGGAAGGACAGGGTTTATGGCTACACCTTC. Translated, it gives CASRKDRVYGYTF.